This entry lists 18 T cell receptor beta chains sequenced from one sample in a study of T-cell memory formation after mild COVID-19. TCRdb re-called the 5' RACE reads through MiXCR, storing one row per CDR3 protein. The sample has a few hundred thousand distinct CDR3 sequences; about 15% are singletons. The sequencing input was PBMCs or a T cell subset sorted from them (not recorded which). The receptors shown here come from a man in his late teens or twenties who had mild COVID-19 (a few samples of this study predate the infection). Cell type and time point are not known.

This clonotype has more than one count but fewer than ten. The genes are TRBV3-1 and TRBJ1-4; D gene uncertain. The CDR3 has 15 amino acids. The germline CDR1 and CDR2 sequences are LGHDT and YNNKEL (reference sequence). V was pared by 0 bases and J by 5 bases, with 10 bases between. The CDR3: CASSQDAARNEKLFF. In nucleotides, the CDR3 is TGTGCCAGCAGCCAAGATGCGGCACGAAATGAAAAACTGTTTTTT.

The V and J genes are TRBV4-2 and TRBJ2-1; D gene unclear. CDR1 is LGHNA, CDR2 YNFKEQ, per germline. The CDR3 loop spans 14 amino acids. V lost 5 bases and J 9 bases, leaving 17 bases between the germline ends. CDR3 region: CASSIRPEAVEQFF. CDR3 sequence (DNA): TGTGCCAGCAGCATACGACCTGAGGCCGTTGAGCAGTTCTTC.

The table lists this clonotype with a count of one. This rearrangement joins TRBV3-1 to TRBJ1-1; D remains unclear. The CDR3 consists of 13 residues. Per the germline V gene, CDR1 is LGHDT and CDR2 is YNNKEL (reference sequence). Trimming pared 1 base from V and 10 bases from J, leaving 13 bases between. The CDR3 DNA is TGTGCCAGCAGCCAAGCTTTGGGGAGGTCAGCTTTCTTT. It encodes CASSQALGRSAFF.

This clonotype was seen more than once but under ten times. V and J are TRBV6-6 and TRBJ2-1; 8 bases fit TRBD1. Germline trimming cut 5 bases from V and 4 bases from J; bases unmatched to any gene: 7. The CDR3 length is 15 residues. Germline CDR1 MNHNY, CDR2 SVGAGI (reference sequence). CDR3 residues: CASSTQGALYNEQFF. In DNA form, the CDR3 reads TGTGCCAGCAGTACCCAGGGGGCCCTGTACAATGAGCAGTTCTTC.

The chain employs TRBV18 and TRBJ2-7; D gene unclear. Germline-derived CDR1 and CDR2 are KGHSH and LQKENI. V gave up 3 bases and J gave up 7 bases, with 13 bases separating them. CDR3 length: 13 residues. CDR3 sequence: CASSPQARTEQYV. The CDR3 DNA follows: TGTGCCAGCTCACCCCAGGCGCGGACGGAGCAGTACGTC.

The CDR3 loop is CASSLPQGAPPEAFF. CDR3 sequence (DNA): TGTGCCAGCAGTCTCCCACAGGGGGCGCCGCCCGAAGCTTTCTTT. V usage is TRBV27 and J usage is TRBJ1-1; TRBD1 aligns across 9 bases. CDR1 and CDR2 (germline): MNHEY, SMNVEV (reference sequence). There are 15 residues in the CDR3. V lost 5 bases to trimming and J lost 8 bases; unmatched junction nucleotides: 12.

The V gene is TRBV12-3 or TRBV12-4, the J gene TRBJ1-1, with D possibly TRBD1 on 5 matching bases. The V end was cut by 6 bases, the J end by 1 base, with 9 bases between. CDR3 length equals 13 residues. CDR3 nucleotide sequence: TGTGCCAGCAGGGCAGGGCCGAACACTGAAGCTTTCTTT. This encodes CASRAGPNTEAFF.

This clonotype turned up a few times. This chain links TRBV7-2 with TRBJ2-2; D remains ambiguous. CDR3 length equals 15 residues. V was pared by 7 bases and J by 3 bases, with 15 bases between. Germline V gives CDR1 SGHTA, CDR2 FQGNSA. The CDR3 loop is CASTSMQLYTGELFF. As DNA, the CDR3 is TGTGCCAGCACTTCCATGCAGCTATACACCGGGGAGCTGTTTTTT.

The sample holds a few counts of this clonotype. The V gene is TRBV5-1, the J gene TRBJ1-2; 7 bases match TRBD1. Per the germline V gene, CDR1 is SGHRS and CDR2 is YFSETQ. Trimming took 10 bases from V and 6 from J; bases not matched to a gene: 9. The CDR3 consists of 12 residues. CDR3 DNA sequence: TGCGCCTCTAGGATCACAGGGGATGGCTACACCTTC. This codes for CASRITGDGYTF.

The genes are TRBV28 and TRBJ2-1; 9 bases are shared with TRBD1. CDR3 length: 16 residues. Germline CDR1 is MDHEN and CDR2 is SYDVKM. The V gene end was trimmed by 6 bases and the J gene end by 8 bases; junction bases not matched to a gene: 14. CDR3: CASRTLTRDREHEQFF. The CDR3 DNA reads as TGTGCCAGCAGGACACTCACCCGGGACAGGGAACATGAGCAGTTCTTC.

The rearrangement links TRBV6-2 or TRBV6-3 to TRBJ2-7; D tentatively fits TRBD1 or TRBD2 (5 bases each). The germline gives CDR1 MNHEY, CDR2 SVGEGT. V was pared by 5 bases and J by 2 bases, with 16 bases between. There are 15 residues in the CDR3. CDR3 nucleotides: TGTGCCAGCAGTCGACTGGGGGATTCGACCTACGAGCAGTACTTC. Residues: CASSRLGDSTYEQYF.

The chain employs TRBV19 and TRBJ1-2, with D possibly TRBD1 on 5 matching bases. CDR1 LNHDA and CDR2 SQIVND come from the germline V gene (reference sequence). The CDR3 is made up of 14 amino acids. The germline V and J ends were trimmed by 8 bases and 6 bases, with 19 bases remaining between them. The CDR3 spells CASHTPGQGHGYTF. The CDR3 nucleotides read TGTGCCAGTCATACCCCTGGGCAGGGCCATGGCTACACCTTC.

This clonotype appeared many times. This sequence joins TRBV5-1 and TRBJ1-1; 8 bases match TRBD1. J lost 3 bases, V lost 3 bases, and 7 bases had no gene match. CDR1 and CDR2 (germline): SGHRS, YFSETQ. This CDR3 spans 15 amino acids. This CDR3 is CASSWTGRGDTEAFF. The CDR3 nucleotides read TGCGCCAGCAGCTGGACAGGGCGTGGGGACACTGAAGCTTTCTTT.

The chain recombines TRBV30 with TRBJ1-6; possibly TRBD1 for D (5 bases). V dropped 5 bases and J dropped 4 bases, with 12 bases sitting between them. The CDR3 runs to 14 residues. The germline gives CDR1 GTSNPN, CDR2 SVGIG (reference sequence). The CDR3: CAWSWDGYNSPLHF. In nucleotides, the CDR3 is TGTGCCTGGTCTTGGGACGGGTATAATTCACCCCTCCACTTT. Supplemented by reference TRBV30 and TRBJ1-6, the full variable domain reads SQTIHQWPATLVQPVGSPLSLECTVEGTSNPNLYWYRQAAGRGLQLLFYSVGIGQISSEVPQNLSASRPQDRQFILSSKKLLLSDSGFYLCAWSWDGYNSPLHFGNGTRLTVT.

This clonotype appeared many times. The V call is TRBV12-3 or TRBV12-4, the J call TRBJ1-2; TRBD1 matches at 10 bases. Trimming removed 5 bases from V and 8 bases from J; junction bases left unmatched: 8. This CDR3 has 14 residues. The CDR3 is CASSLTGGSWGYTF. CDR3 sequence (DNA): TGTGCCAGCAGTCTGACAGGGGGCAGCTGGGGCTACACCTTC.

The chain combines TRBV7-2 with TRBJ2-5, with D tentatively TRBD1 (5 bases). Germline-derived CDR1 and CDR2 are SGHTA and FQGNSA. The CDR3 length is 14 residues. The ends were cut back, 5 bases at V and 3 bases at J, with 13 bases in the middle. CDR3 in amino acids: CASSPTVREETQYF. The CDR3 nucleotides read TGTGCCAGCAGCCCTACAGTCAGGGAAGAGACCCAGTACTTC.

This chain links TRBV20-1 with TRBJ1-2, with a possible D match to TRBD1 (5 bases). This CDR3 comprises 13 residues. V dropped 0 bases and J dropped 4 bases, with 9 bases sitting between them. From germline, CDR1 is DFQATT and CDR2 SNEGSKA (reference sequence). The CDR3 loop is CSARDQRGYGYTF. The DNA for the CDR3 is TGCAGTGCTAGAGATCAGAGGGGCTATGGCTACACCTTC.

J is TRBJ2-7 and V is TRBV7-3; D perhaps matches TRBD1 (7 bases). The CDR3 extends over 14 amino acids. V lost 6 bases and J 2 bases, leaving 14 bases between the germline ends. From germline, CDR1 is SGHTA and CDR2 FQGTGA. In DNA form, the CDR3 reads TGTGCCAGCAGGGGGGGACAGACTGCCTACGAGCAGTACGTC. It yields the protein CASRGGQTAYEQYV.